The 4 T cell receptor beta chains reported below all come from one sample, sequenced in a study of T-cell memory formation after mild COVID-19. TCRdb reanalysed the 5' RACE reads using MiXCR and keeps one entry per CDR3 protein. Of tens of thousands of distinct CDR3 sequences in the sample, approximately 7% were seen once. The sample comprised PBMCs or a T cell subset sorted from them (not recorded which). The receptors come from a man in his late teens or twenties who had mild COVID-19 (a few samples of this study predate the infection). Cell type and time point are not known.

This clonotype was detected only a few times. The rearrangement joins TRBV7-9 to TRBJ2-3, with D possibly TRBD2 on 6 matching bases. The germline V gene has CDR1 SEHNR and CDR2 FQNEAQ (reference sequence). Between the trimmed V and J ends, which lost 5 bases and 0 bases, there was a span of 9 bases. This CDR3 is 14 amino acids long. The CDR3 sequence: CASSRDLSTDTQYF. The CDR3 DNA is TGTGCCAGCAGCCGGGACTTGAGCACAGATACGCAGTATTTT.

The chain uses TRBV12-3 or TRBV12-4 and TRBJ1-2; no firm D call. V was cut by 3 bases and J by 8 bases, with 10 bases left in between. The CDR3 covers 12 residues. CDR3 nucleotide sequence: TGTGCCAGCAGTTTGAGGGCGGAGGGCTACACCTTC. This encodes CASSLRAEGYTF.

The chain is built from TRBV18 and TRBJ2-5; 7 bases match TRBD1. The germline gives CDR1 KGHSH, CDR2 LQKENI. Germline trimming cut 3 bases from V and 5 bases from J; bases unmatched to any gene: 6. The CDR3 extends over 14 amino acids. This CDR3 reads CASSPTGKRETQYF. The CDR3 DNA sequence: TGTGCCAGCTCACCGACAGGGAAGCGGGAGACCCAGTACTTC. The entire variable domain, with the rest obtained from reference TRBV18 and TRBJ2-5, is as follows: NAGVMQNPRHLVRRRGQEARLRCSPMKGHSHVYWYRQLPEEGLKFMVYLQKENIIDESGMPKERFSAEFPKEGPSILRIQQVVRGDSAAYFCASSPTGKRETQYFGPGTRLLVL.

This clonotype was recorded a few times. The rearrangement links TRBV10-3 to TRBJ2-3; the match to TRBD2 covers 11 bases. V was clipped by 6 bases and J by 6 bases; unmatched bases: 11. Germline V gives CDR1 ENHRY, CDR2 SYGVKD. The CDR3 is 16 amino acids. DNA of the CDR3: TGTGCCATCAGGGAGACTAGCGGGGCCCACACGGATACGCAGTATTTT. Protein sequence: CAIRETSGAHTDTQYF.